This entry describes one TCR beta chain. This sample is drawn from a study of cytomegalovirus exposure and HLA in healthy donors. 13 Jbeta primers and 60 Vbeta primers were used for the PCR. This table comes from immunoSEQ multiplex PCR, and its TCRdb copy is limited to in-frame clones, with some not included. The repertoire holds about 140,000 clones, with about 86% as singletons. Sequenced material: PBMCs. The sequence was collected from a man aged 35 to 55 in good health and CMV-seropositive.

The CDR3 is CASSYSWPTEAFF. CDR3 nucleotide sequence: TGTGCCAGCAGTTACTCATGGCCCACTGAAGCTTTCTTT. V is TRBV6-5 and J is TRBJ1-1; no clear D gene. CDR1 is MNHEY, CDR2 SVGAGI, per germline. This CDR3 has 13 residues. V dropped 0 bases and J dropped 4 bases, with 6 bases sitting between them.